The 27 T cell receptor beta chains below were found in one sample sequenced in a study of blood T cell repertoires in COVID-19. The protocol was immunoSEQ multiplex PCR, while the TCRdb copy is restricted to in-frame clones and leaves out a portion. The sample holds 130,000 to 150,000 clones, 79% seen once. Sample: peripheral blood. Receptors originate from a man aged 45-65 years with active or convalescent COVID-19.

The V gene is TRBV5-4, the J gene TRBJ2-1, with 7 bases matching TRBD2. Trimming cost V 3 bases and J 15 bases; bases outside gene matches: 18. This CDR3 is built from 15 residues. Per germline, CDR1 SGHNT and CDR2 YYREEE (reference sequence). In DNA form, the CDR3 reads TGTGCCAGCAGCTCGATGACTGGTACGGCCCGCGGGGGGTTCTTC. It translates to CASSSMTGTARGGFF. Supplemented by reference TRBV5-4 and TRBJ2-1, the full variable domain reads ETGVTQSPTHLIKTRGQQVTLRCSSQSGHNTVSWYQQALGQGPQFIFQYYREEENGRGNFPPRFSGLQFPNYSSELNVNALELDDSALYLCASSSMTGTARGGFFGPGTRLTVL.

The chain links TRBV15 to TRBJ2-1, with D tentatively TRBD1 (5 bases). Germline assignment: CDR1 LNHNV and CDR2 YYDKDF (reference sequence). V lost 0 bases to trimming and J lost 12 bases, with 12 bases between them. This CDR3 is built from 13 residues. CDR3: CATSRETQGRQFF. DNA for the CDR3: TGTGCCACCAGCAGAGAAACTCAGGGAAGGCAGTTCTTC.

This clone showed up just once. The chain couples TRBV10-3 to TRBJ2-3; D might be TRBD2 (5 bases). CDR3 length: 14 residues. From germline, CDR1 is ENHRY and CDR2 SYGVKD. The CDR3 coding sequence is TGTGCTCCCGGACTTCTAGCCCGCACAGATACGCAGTATTTT. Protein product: CAPGLLARTDTQYF.

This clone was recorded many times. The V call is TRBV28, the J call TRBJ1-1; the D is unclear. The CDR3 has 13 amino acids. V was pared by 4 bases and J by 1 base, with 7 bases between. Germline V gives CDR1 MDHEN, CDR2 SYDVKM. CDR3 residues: CASSWSTNTEAFF. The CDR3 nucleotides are TGTGCCAGCAGTTGGTCTACGAACACTGAAGCTTTCTTT.

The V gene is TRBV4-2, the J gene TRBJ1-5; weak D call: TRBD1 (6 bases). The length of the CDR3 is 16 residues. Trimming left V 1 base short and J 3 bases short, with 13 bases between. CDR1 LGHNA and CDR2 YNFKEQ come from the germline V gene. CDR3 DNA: TGTGCCAGCAGCCAAGGGTTCGACAGGCCCAATCAGCCCCAGCATTTT. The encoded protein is CASSQGFDRPNQPQHF.

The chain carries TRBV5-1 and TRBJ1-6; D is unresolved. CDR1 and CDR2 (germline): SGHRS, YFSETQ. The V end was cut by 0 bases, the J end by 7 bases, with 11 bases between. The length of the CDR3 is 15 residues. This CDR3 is CASSLESFGNSPLHF. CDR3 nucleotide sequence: TGCGCCAGCAGCTTGGAGTCCTTCGGGAATTCACCCCTCCACTTT.

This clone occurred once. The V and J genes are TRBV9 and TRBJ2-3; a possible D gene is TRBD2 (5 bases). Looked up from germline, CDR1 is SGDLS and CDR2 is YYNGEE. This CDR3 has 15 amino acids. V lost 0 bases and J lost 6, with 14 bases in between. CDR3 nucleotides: TGTGCCAGCAGCGTAGCGCGCGCCCCGGGGGATACGCAGTATTTT. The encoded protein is CASSVARAPGDTQYF.

The CDR3 DNA reads as TGTGCTAGTGGTTTGGCGACGCGGGTTCTCTCTGGCTACACCTTC. Protein: CASGLATRVLSGYTF. The V call is TRBV12-5, the J call TRBJ1-2, with D unclear. V dropped 1 base and J dropped 7 bases, with 16 bases sitting between them. Germline CDR1 reads LGHNT; CDR2 reads FRNRAP. The CDR3 sequence is 15 residues long.

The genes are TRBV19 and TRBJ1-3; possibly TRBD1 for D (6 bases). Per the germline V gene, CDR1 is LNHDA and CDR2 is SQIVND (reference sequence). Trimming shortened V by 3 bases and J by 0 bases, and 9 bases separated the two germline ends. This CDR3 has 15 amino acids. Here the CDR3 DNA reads TGTGCCAGTAGTATGGCAGGGGACTCTGGAAACACCATATATTTT. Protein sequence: CASSMAGDSGNTIYF.

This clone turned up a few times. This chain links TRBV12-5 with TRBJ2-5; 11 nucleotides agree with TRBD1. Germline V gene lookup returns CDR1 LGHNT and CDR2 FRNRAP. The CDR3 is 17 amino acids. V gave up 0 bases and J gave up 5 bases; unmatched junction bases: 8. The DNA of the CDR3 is TGTGCTAGTGGTTTGGTCTCCGGGACAGGGGGAACGGAGACCCAGTACTTC. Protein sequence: CASGLVSGTGGTETQYF. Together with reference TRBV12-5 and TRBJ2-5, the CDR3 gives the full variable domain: DARVTQTPRHKVTEMGQEVTMRCQPILGHNTVFWYRQTMMQGLELLAYFRNRAPLDDSGMPKDRFSAEMPDATLATLKIQPSEPRDSAVYFCASGLVSGTGGTETQYFGPGTRLLVL.

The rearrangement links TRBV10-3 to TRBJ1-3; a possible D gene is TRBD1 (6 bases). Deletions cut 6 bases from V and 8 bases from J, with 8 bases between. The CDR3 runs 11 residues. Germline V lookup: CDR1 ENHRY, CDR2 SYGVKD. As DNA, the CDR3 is TGTGCCATCAGCCCAGGGGACACCATATATTTT. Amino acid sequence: CAISPGDTIYF.

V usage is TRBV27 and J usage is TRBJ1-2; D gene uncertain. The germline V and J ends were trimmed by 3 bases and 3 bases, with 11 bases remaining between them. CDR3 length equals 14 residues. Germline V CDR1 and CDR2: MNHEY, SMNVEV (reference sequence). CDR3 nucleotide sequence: TGTGCCAGCAGTTTCCTAGGTCTCGACTATGGCTACACCTTC. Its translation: CASSFLGLDYGYTF.

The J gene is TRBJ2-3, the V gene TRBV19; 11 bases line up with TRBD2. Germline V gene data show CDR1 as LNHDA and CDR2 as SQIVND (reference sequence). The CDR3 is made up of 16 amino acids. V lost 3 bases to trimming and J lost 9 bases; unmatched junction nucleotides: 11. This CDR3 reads CASSIGTSGPEETQYF. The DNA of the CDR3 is TGTGCCAGTAGTATTGGGACTAGCGGACCAGAGGAGACGCAGTATTTT.

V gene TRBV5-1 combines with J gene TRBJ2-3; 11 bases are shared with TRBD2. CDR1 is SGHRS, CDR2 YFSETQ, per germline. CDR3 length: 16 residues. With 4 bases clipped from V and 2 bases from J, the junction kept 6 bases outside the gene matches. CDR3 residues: CASSPGTSGPTDTQYF. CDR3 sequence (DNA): TGCGCCAGCAGCCCAGGGACTAGCGGTCCCACAGATACGCAGTATTTT.

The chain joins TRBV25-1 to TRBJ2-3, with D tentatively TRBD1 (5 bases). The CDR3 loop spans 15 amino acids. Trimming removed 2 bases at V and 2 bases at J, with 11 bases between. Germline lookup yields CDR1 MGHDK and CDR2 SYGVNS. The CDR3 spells CASSEGQGNTDTQYF. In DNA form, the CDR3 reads TGTGCCAGCAGTGAAGGGCAGGGAAACACAGATACGCAGTATTTT.

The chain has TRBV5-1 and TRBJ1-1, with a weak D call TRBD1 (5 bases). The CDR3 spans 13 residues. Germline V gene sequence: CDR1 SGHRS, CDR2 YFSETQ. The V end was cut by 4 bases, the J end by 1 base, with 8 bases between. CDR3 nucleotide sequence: TGCGCCAGCAGCCAAGGGGAGAACACTGAAGCTTTCTTT. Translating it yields CASSQGENTEAFF.

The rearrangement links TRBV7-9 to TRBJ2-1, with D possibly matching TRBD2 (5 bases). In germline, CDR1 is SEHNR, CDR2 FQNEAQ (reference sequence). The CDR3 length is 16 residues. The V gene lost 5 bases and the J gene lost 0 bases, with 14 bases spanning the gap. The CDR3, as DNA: TGTGCCAGCAGCCTCAGCCTCGGGGACTCCTACAATGAGCAGTTCTTC. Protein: CASSLSLGDSYNEQFF. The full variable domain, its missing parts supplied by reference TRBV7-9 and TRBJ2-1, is DTGVSQNPRHKITKRGQNVTFRCDPISEHNRLYWYRQTLGQGPEFLTYFQNEAQLEKSRLLSDRFSAERPKGSFSTLEIQRTEQGDSAMYLCASSLSLGDSYNEQFFGPGTRLTVL.

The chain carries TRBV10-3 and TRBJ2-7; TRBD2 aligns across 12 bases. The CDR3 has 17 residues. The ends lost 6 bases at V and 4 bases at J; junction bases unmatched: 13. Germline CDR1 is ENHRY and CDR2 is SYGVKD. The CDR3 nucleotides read TGTGCCATCAGGAAATCCGGACTAGCGGGATCCGGGTACGAGCAGTACTTC. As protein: CAIRKSGLAGSGYEQYF.

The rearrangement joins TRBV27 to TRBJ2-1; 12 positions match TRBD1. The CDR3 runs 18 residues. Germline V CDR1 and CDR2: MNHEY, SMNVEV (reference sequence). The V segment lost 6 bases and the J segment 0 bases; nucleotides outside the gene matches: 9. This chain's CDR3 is CASSPGTGGPLSYNEQFF. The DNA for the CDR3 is TGTGCCAGCAGCCCCGGGACAGGGGGCCCCCTCTCCTACAATGAGCAGTTCTTC.

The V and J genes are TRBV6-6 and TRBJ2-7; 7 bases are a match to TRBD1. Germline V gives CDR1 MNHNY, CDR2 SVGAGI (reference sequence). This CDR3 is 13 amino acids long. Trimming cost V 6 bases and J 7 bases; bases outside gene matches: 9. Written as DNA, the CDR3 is TGTGCCAGCAGGGACGGACAGGTACAAGAGCAGTACTTC. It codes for CASRDGQVQEQYF.

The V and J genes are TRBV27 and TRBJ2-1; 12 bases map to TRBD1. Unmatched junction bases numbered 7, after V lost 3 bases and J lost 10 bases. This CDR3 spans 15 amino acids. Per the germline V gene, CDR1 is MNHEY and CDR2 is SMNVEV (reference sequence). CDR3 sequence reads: CASSFRDRGRSEQFF. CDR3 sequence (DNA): TGTGCCAGCAGTTTCCGGGACAGGGGGCGGAGCGAGCAGTTCTTC.

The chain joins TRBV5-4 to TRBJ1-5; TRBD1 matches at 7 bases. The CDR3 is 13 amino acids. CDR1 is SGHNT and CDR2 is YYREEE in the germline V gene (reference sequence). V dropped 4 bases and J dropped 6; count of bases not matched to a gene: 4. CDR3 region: CASSLGGTQPQHF. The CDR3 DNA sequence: TGTGCCAGCAGCCTAGGGGGCACTCAGCCCCAGCATTTT.

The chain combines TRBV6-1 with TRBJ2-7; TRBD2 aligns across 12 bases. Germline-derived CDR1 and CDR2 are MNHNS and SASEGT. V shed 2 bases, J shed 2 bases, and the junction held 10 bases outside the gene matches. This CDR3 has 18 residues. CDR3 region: CASSEQSGLAGGPYEQYF. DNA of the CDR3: TGTGCCAGCAGTGAACAAAGTGGGCTAGCGGGAGGGCCCTACGAGCAGTACTTC.

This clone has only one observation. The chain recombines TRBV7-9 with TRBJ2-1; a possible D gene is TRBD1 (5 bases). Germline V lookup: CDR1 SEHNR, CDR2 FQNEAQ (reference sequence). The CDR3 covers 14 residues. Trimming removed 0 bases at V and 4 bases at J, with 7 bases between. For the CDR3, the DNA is TGTGCCAGCAGCTTAGCGGACAATTACAATGAGCAGTTCTTC. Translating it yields CASSLADNYNEQFF.

The CDR3 DNA is TGTGCCAGCAGTTTGGCACTAGCGGGAGCCTACAATGAGCAGTTCTTC. Translated, it gives CASSLALAGAYNEQFF. The genes are TRBV28 and TRBJ2-1; TRBD2 matches at 11 bases. Germline values: CDR1 MDHEN, CDR2 SYDVKM. V was clipped by 3 bases and J by 2 bases; unmatched bases: 3. The CDR3 contains 16 residues.

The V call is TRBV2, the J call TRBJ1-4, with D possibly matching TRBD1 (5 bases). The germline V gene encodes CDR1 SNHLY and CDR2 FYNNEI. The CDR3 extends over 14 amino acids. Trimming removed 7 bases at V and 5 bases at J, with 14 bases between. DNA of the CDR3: TGTGCCAGCAAAAGACAGTCTGGAAATGAAAAACTGTTTTTT. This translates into CASKRQSGNEKLFF.

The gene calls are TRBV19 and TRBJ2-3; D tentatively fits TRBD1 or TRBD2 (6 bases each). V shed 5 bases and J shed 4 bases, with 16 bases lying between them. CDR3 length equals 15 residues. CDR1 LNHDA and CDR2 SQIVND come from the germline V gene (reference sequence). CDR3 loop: CASSLGGGEADTQYF. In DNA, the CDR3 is TGTGCCAGTAGTTTAGGGGGAGGTGAAGCAGATACGCAGTATTTT.